This paragraph reports one T cell receptor (beta chain). At least ten counts were recorded for this clonotype. The clone's antigen remains unknown. No base-level quality is on record; no much larger clone is a single base apart. These data come from a study of low-dose radiotherapy and immunotherapy resistance in tumors (dated by TCRdb to 2022 to 2024). Regarding the research as a whole: Cohort 1 received 0.5 Gy per fraction every 2 weeks, with a prescribed total PTV dose of 6.5 Gy. Starting on cycle 1 day 1, patients took 300 mg of aspirin by mouth once daily for four cycles. Cyclophosphamide 200 mg/m2 was given intravenously every two weeks, one day before each radiation and immunotherapy administration. Randomization of trial participants into treatment groups was not performed. Eight patients were included in the translational analysis: three from the first dose cohort and the first five from the second dose cohort. Patients were given nivolumab as a 240 mg flat dose every two weeks and ipilimumab at 1 mg/kg every six weeks, with both drugs delivered intravenously. In Cohort 2, 1 Gy per fraction was delivered every two weeks, for a total of 13 Gy over 26 weeks.

The listed sequencing device is Illumina HiSeq 2500. To make first-strand cDNA, Superscript III was used along with a set of TRAV- and TRBV-specific primers so that both the TCRalpha and TCRbeta chains were covered. An approximately 20-cycle PCR with Phusion amplified the TCRs, pairing a constant-region primer with the adapter that was attached to the V primers. Amplification of the isolated mRNA was done with the MessageAmp II aRNA Amplification Kit, which involved a roughly 16-hour in vitro transcription at 37 degrees C. The Dynabeads mRNA DIRECT Purification Kit was used to isolate the mRNA for TCR sequencing. Indexed Illumina adapters were added in a second Phusion PCR of roughly 25 cycles, and the PCR products were purified with AMPure XP beads. From the authors' description of their analysis: Custom Perl scripts were used to pool TCR sequences that encoded the same protein, to remove out-of-frame sequences, and to calculate the abundance of each clonotype. Any TCR sequence supported by only a single read was excluded from analysis. The metrics used to describe the repertoires included Shannon entropy, Gini index, clonality, richness, and the frequency of TCRs shared between repertoires. TCRdb reanalyzed the raw reads on its own, using fastp at Q25 for trimming and MiXCR for clone calling, and kept in-frame beta chains. Here each entry gathers all rows of one CDR3 protein and keeps the most common genes and DNA. TCRdb's processing, not the study's, gives the V and J calls here. Within this sample are roughly 30,000 distinct CDR3 sequences, with about 53% of them counted one time only. Together, the top ten hold around 5.4% of the sample.

CDR1 and CDR2 were assigned from the germline V gene (reference sequence) as SEHNR and FQNEAQ. Counted from cysteine to phenylalanine, this CDR3 has 14 amino acids. Of all the DNA, just the CDR3 is kept, 42 bases in frame from base 1. Trimming leaves V shorter by 5 bases and J shorter by 4 bases, with the junction holding 4 bases beyond the gene matches. In light of the paper, this sample's time point label describes: after trial treatment. Taken with the paper, the label for treatment or condition translates to: LDRT plus nivolumab, ipilimumab, low-dose cyclophosphamide and aspirin (RACIN trial). Donors were enrolled in RACIN, a single-arm phase I dose-escalation trial combining nivolumab, ipilimumab, aspirin, low-dose cyclophosphamide and low-dose radiotherapy. Patients were eligible if they had advanced solid tumors that were TIL-negative.

This chain joins TRBV7-9 to TRBJ2-7, with 11 junctional bases fitting TRBD2. This clonotype was obtained from a male donor with gallbladder cancer. This material consisted of PBMCs, taken after low-dose radiotherapy plus immunotherapy. The CDR3 amino acid sequence is: CASSLTSGAYEQYF. The DNA sequence follows: TGTGCCAGCAGCCTGACTAGCGGGGCTTACGAGCAGTACTTC. The entire variable domain, with the stretches around the CDR3 drawn from the reference TRBV7-9 and TRBJ2-7 proteins, is DTGVSQNPRHKITKRGQNVTFRCDPISEHNRLYWYRQTLGQGPEFLTYFQNEAQLEKSRLLSDRFSAERPKGSFSTLEIQRTEQGDSAMYLCASSLTSGAYEQYFGPGTRLTVT.